Presented here are 24 T cell receptor beta chains from one specimen sequenced in a study of T-cell reconstitution after alpha-beta-depleted transplantation in children. TCRbeta library construction was performed incorporating unique molecular identifiers. TCRdb recomputed calls from the PCR reads with MiXCR, one row per CDR3 protein. The table has around 230,000 distinct CDR3 sequences, approximately 17% seen once. The sample consisted of PBMCs, mostly from graft donor cells, taken 360 days after TCRalphabeta/CD19-depleted stem cell transplant. The source of these receptors is a male patient between 2 and 15 years old who had a stem cell transplant for acute lymphoblastic leukemia, so the T cells may come from the graft donor.

The CDR3 region is CASSLGGTFAYEQYF. In nucleotides, the CDR3 is TGTGCCAGCAGTTTAGGCGGTACATTTGCATACGAGCAGTACTTC. The rearrangement links TRBV27 to TRBJ2-7; no firm D call. Trimming cost V 2 bases and J 4 bases, with 15 bases left between them. Germline-derived CDR1 and CDR2 are MNHEY and SMNVEV (reference sequence). The CDR3 consists of 15 residues.

This clonotype was picked up a small number of times. The genes are TRBV12-3 or TRBV12-4 and TRBJ2-1; D unresolved. The germline V and J ends were trimmed by 6 bases and 0 bases, with 9 bases remaining between them. CDR3 size: 14 residues. As DNA, the CDR3 is TGTGCCAGCAGCGCCCGGAGCTCCTACAATGAGCAGTTCTTC. Translating gives CASSARSSYNEQFF.

The chain has TRBV10-3 and TRBJ2-7; 8 bases map to TRBD1. Germline V gene lookup returns CDR1 ENHRY and CDR2 SYGVKD. CDR3 length equals 15 residues. The trim removed 3 bases at V and 3 bases at J, leaving 7 bases unmatched. The CDR3 region has the DNA TGTGCCATCAGTGATCACGGGACAGGATACTACGAGCAGTACTTC. It encodes CAISDHGTGYYEQYF.

This clonotype turned up a few times. The chain couples TRBV20-1 to TRBJ2-3; 8 positions match TRBD1. V lost 6 bases, J lost 1 base, and 3 bases stayed unmatched. The CDR3 runs to 13 residues. Germline CDR1 reads DFQATT; CDR2 reads SNEGSKA (reference sequence). The CDR3 sequence: CSANRGGTDTQYF. CDR3 in DNA: TGCAGTGCAAACAGGGGGGGCACAGATACGCAGTATTTT.

V and J are TRBV18 and TRBJ2-4; 7 bases agree with TRBD1. This CDR3 is built from 16 residues. The germline V gene has CDR1 KGHSH and CDR2 LQKENI. J lost 3 bases, V lost 5 bases, and 10 bases had no gene match. CDR3 bases: TGTGCCAGCTCATCTATACCCGGGACAGACAAAAACATTCAGTACTTC. Translation gives CASSSIPGTDKNIQYF.

This clonotype was observed a handful of times. The genes are TRBV7-2 and TRBJ2-1; D call uncertain. With 1 base removed from V and 11 bases from J, the gap between germline ends came to 9 bases. This CDR3 has 12 residues. Germline assignment: CDR1 SGHTA and CDR2 FQGNSA. The chain's CDR3 is CASSLVGSKQFF. The CDR3 DNA reads TGTGCCAGCAGCTTAGTGGGGTCAAAGCAGTTCTTC.

This clonotype has more than one count but fewer than ten. The chain combines TRBV5-5 with TRBJ2-5, with D possibly called TRBD1 or TRBD2 (5 bases each). The CDR3 covers 12 residues. Germline CDR1 is SGHKS and CDR2 is YYEKEE (reference sequence). V lost 7 bases to trimming and J lost 2 bases, with 9 bases between them. CDR3 nucleotide sequence: TGTGCCAGCGGGGGAATTCAAGAGACCCAGTACTTC. Its protein product is CASGGIQETQYF.

The CDR3 protein is CASSLGEAPLHF. CDR3 nucleotides: TGTGCCAGCAGCTTAGGGGAGGCACCCCTCCACTTT. This sequence joins TRBV7-2 and TRBJ1-6; D not certain. V lost 1 base and J 11 bases, leaving 6 bases between the germline ends. CDR3 size: 12 residues. Germline V gene sequence: CDR1 SGHTA, CDR2 FQGNSA.

For this clonotype: The junction departs from germline at one end; a sequencing error may be responsible. The chain is built from TRBV6-2 or TRBV6-3 and TRBJ2-1; TRBD2 agrees at 10 bases. CDR1 and CDR2 (germline): MNHEY, SVGEGT. The CDR3 spans 18 residues. This CDR3 reads CASSYSGLAVSSYNEQFF. The DNA of the CDR3 is TGTGCCAGCAGCTACTCTGGACTAGCGGTTAGCTCCTACAATGAGCAGTTCTTC.

This chain connects TRBV18 to TRBJ1-5; unclear D gene. Trimming shortened V by 2 bases and J by 2 bases, and 1 base separated the two germline ends. The germline V gene encodes CDR1 KGHSH and CDR2 LQKENI. This CDR3 is 12 amino acids long. The CDR3 reads CASSPGNQPQHF. CDR3 nucleotide sequence: TGTGCCAGCTCACCAGGCAATCAGCCCCAGCATTTT.

Worth noting for this clonotype: Relative to the germline gene, one junction end is altered; a read error may explain this. The chain is built from TRBV9 and TRBJ2-4; D possibly corresponds to TRBD2 (5 bases). The V gene's germline CDR1 is SGDLS and CDR2 YYNGEE. CDR3 length: 15 amino acids. CDR3 sequence: CASSPDPRRWNIRYF. In DNA, the CDR3 is TGTGCCAGCAGCCCCGACCCCCGGAGGTGGAACATTCGGTACTTC.

Many counts were recorded for this clonotype. The rearrangement uses TRBV10-3 and TRBJ1-4; 8 bases are a match to TRBD1. V dropped 4 bases and J dropped 8; count of bases not matched to a gene: 0. The V gene's germline CDR1 is ENHRY and CDR2 SYGVKD. This CDR3 has 12 amino acids. DNA for the CDR3: TGTGCCATCAGTGGACAGGGGGAAAAACTGTTTTTT. Its translation: CAISGQGEKLFF.

V usage is TRBV4-3 and J usage is TRBJ2-7; tentatively, D is TRBD2 (6 bases). CDR1 and CDR2 (germline): LGHNA, YSLEER. V gave up 2 bases and J gave up 3 bases, with 8 bases separating them. The CDR3 contains 13 residues. CDR3 protein: CASSQFSGYEQYF. The CDR3 DNA reads TGCGCCAGCAGCCAATTTAGCGGCTACGAGCAGTACTTC.

This clonotype was counted many times. The chain combines TRBV29-1 with TRBJ1-4; possibly TRBD1 for D (5 bases). Trimming took 5 bases from V and 1 from J, leaving 8 bases between them. Germline assignment: CDR1 SQVTM and CDR2 ANQGSEA. This CDR3 has 13 amino acids. The CDR3 protein is CSVTGGTNEKLFF. The CDR3 bases are TGCAGCGTTACGGGGGGAACTAATGAAAAACTGTTTTTT.

This clonotype turned up a few times. This chain joins TRBV3-1 and TRBJ2-7; D is unclear. Between the trimmed V and J ends, which lost 1 base and 6 bases, there was a span of 7 bases. This CDR3 has 12 amino acids. CDR1 is LGHDT and CDR2 is YNNKEL in the germline V gene (reference sequence). CDR3 residues: CASSQVWFEQYF. CDR3 DNA sequence: TGTGCCAGCAGCCAAGTTTGGTTCGAGCAGTACTTC.

The V gene is TRBV28, the J gene TRBJ2-1; D possibly corresponds to TRBD2 (6 bases). Trimming stripped 6 bases from V and 3 bases from J, with 9 bases between. Germline V gives CDR1 MDHEN, CDR2 SYDVKM. CDR3 size: 13 residues. CDR3 nucleotide sequence: TGTGCCAGCAGGCGGGACCACTACAATGAGCAGTTCTTC. Protein sequence: CASRRDHYNEQFF.

The rearrangement joins TRBV5-1 to TRBJ1-1; D might be TRBD1 (5 bases). The CDR3 is made up of 16 amino acids. Germline CDR1 SGHRS, CDR2 YFSETQ. Trimming removed 3 bases at V and 3 bases at J, with 18 bases between. Here the CDR3 reads CASSWGVGGFDTEAFF. The CDR3 coding sequence is TGCGCCAGCAGCTGGGGGGTGGGAGGATTTGACACTGAAGCTTTCTTT. Full variable domain (rest looked up from reference TRBV5-1 and TRBJ1-1): KAGVTQTPRYLIKTRGQQVTLSCSPISGHRSVSWYQQTPGQGLQFLFEYFSETQRNKGNFPGRFSGRQFSNSRSEMNVSTLELGDSALYLCASSWGVGGFDTEAFFGQGTRLTVV.

This clonotype was counted a few times. This sequence joins TRBV5-4 and TRBJ1-1; unclear D gene. The length of the CDR3 is 14 residues. Trimming cost V 2 bases and J 8 bases, with 16 bases left between them. Germline CDR1 is SGHNT and CDR2 is YYREEE (reference sequence). The CDR3: CASSLEGRSREAFF. DNA for the CDR3: TGTGCCAGCAGCTTAGAAGGACGTAGCAGAGAAGCTTTCTTT.

The chain's CDR3 is CASRFDPGNTIYF. CDR3 sequence (DNA): TGCGCCAGCCGATTCGACCCTGGAAACACCATATATTTT. The chain combines TRBV5-1 with TRBJ1-3; D unclear. Germline loops: CDR1 SGHRS, CDR2 YFSETQ. The CDR3 covers 13 residues. Trimming cost V 7 bases and J 2 bases, with 10 bases left between them.

This clonotype was seen more than once but under ten times. The gene calls are TRBV9 and TRBJ2-1; D not resolved. Deletions cut 0 bases from V and 0 bases from J, with 13 bases between. The CDR3 runs 17 residues. CDR1 and CDR2 from the germline V gene are SGDLS and YYNGEE. The chain's CDR3 is CASSVEGHLASYNEQFF. DNA for the CDR3: TGTGCCAGCAGCGTAGAAGGGCACCTGGCCTCCTACAATGAGCAGTTCTTC.

This clonotype appeared many times. The chain uses TRBV24-1 and TRBJ2-2; D uncertain. CDR3 size: 15 residues. The germline CDR1 and CDR2 sequences are KGHDR and SFDVKD. V lost 2 bases, J lost 3 bases, and 9 bases lay in between. CDR3 bases: TGTGCCACCAGTGATTGGCAGGTGGACACCGGGGAGCTGTTTTTT. It specifies CATSDWQVDTGELFF.

The rearrangement links TRBV19 to TRBJ1-5, with D hard to call. V shed 1 base and J shed 6 bases, with 19 bases lying between them. CDR3 size: 17 residues. CDR1 is LNHDA, CDR2 SQIVND, per germline (reference sequence). The CDR3 reads CASSIGPGFRTVQPQHF. CDR3 coding DNA: TGTGCCAGTAGTATAGGGCCGGGGTTCCGAACTGTTCAGCCCCAGCATTTT.

This clonotype was detected a few times. The chain is built from TRBV5-1 and TRBJ2-1; D ambiguous. Germline V CDR1 and CDR2: SGHRS, YFSETQ. There are 14 residues in the CDR3. V was cut by 0 bases and J by 2 bases, with 6 bases left in between. DNA for the CDR3: TGCGCCAGCAGCTTGGCCTCAACCTACAATGAGCAGTTCTTC. It specifies CASSLASTYNEQFF.

This clonotype was counted only a few times. The J gene is TRBJ2-7, the V gene TRBV29-1; D might be TRBD1 (5 bases). The CDR3 totals 12 residues. Germline V CDR1 and CDR2: SQVTM, ANQGSEA. V lost 5 bases, J lost 4 bases, and 12 bases lay in between. In nucleotides, the CDR3 is TGCAGCGTTTGTGAGACAGATTACGAGCAGTACTTC. Protein sequence: CSVCETDYEQYF.